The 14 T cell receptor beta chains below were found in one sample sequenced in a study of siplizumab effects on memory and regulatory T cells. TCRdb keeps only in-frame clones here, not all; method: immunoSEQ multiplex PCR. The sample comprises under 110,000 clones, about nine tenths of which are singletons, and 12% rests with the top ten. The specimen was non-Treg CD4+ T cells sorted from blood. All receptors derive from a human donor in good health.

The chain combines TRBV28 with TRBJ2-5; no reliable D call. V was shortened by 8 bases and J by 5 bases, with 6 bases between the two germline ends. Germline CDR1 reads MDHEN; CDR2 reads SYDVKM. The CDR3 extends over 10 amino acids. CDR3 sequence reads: CASLGETQYF. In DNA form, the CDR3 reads TGTGCCAGCCTGGGGGAGACCCAGTACTTC.

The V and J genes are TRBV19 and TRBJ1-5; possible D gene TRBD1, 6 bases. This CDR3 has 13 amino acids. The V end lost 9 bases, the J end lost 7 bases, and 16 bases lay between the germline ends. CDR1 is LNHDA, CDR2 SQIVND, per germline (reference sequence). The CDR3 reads CASRWGAGQPQHF. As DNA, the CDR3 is TGTGCCAGCCGCTGGGGGGCCGGGCAGCCCCAGCATTTT.

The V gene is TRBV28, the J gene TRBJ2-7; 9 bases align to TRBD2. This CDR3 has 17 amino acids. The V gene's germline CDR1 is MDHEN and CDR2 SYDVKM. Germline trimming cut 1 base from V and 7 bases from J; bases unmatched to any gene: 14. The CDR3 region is CASSLLGGSGRHGEQYF. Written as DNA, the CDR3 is TGTGCCAGCAGTTTATTGGGGGGGAGCGGGAGGCATGGAGAGCAGTACTTC.

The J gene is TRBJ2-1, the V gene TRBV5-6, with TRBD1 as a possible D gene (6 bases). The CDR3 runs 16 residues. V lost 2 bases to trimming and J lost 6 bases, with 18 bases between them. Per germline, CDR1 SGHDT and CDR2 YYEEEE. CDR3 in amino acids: CASSFVSHREGNEQFF. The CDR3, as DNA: TGTGCCAGCAGCTTTGTGAGTCACAGGGAAGGCAATGAGCAGTTCTTC. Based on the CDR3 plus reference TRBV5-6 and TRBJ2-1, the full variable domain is DAGVTQSPTHLIKTRGQQVTLRCSPKSGHDTVSWYQQALGQGPQFIFQYYEEEERQRGNFPDRFSGHQFPNYSSELNVNALLLGDSALYLCASSFVSHREGNEQFFGPGTRLTVL.

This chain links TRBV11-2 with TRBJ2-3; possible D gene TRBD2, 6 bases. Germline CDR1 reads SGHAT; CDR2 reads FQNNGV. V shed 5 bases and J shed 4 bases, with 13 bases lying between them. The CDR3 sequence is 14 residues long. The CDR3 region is CASSPFSGADTQYF. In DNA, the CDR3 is TGTGCCAGCAGCCCATTTTCGGGGGCAGATACGCAGTATTTT.

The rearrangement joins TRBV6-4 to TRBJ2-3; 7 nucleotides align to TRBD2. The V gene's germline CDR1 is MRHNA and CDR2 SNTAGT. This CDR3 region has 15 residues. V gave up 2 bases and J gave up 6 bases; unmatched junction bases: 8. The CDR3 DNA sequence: TGTGCCAGCAGTGACGGTAGCGGGTCAGAGGATACGCAGTATTTT. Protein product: CASSDGSGSEDTQYF.

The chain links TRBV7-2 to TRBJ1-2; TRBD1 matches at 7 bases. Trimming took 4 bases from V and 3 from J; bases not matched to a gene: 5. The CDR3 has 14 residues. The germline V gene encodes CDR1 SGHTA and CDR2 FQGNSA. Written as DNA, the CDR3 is TGTGCCAGCAGCTCTACAGGGGTGGACTATGGCTACACCTTC. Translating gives CASSSTGVDYGYTF.

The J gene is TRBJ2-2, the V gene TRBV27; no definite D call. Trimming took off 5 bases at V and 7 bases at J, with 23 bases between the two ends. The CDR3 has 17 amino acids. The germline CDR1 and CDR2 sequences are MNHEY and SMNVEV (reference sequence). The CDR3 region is CASSRSTDVGPIGELFF. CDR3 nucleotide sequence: TGTGCCAGCAGTAGGAGTACGGATGTAGGACCTATCGGGGAGCTGTTTTTT.

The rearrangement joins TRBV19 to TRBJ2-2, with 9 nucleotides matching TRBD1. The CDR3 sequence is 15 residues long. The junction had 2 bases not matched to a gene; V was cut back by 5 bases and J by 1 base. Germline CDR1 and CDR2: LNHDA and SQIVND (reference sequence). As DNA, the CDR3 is TGTGCCAGTAGTGTGGACAGGGGGAACACCGGGGAGCTGTTTTTT. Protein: CASSVDRGNTGELFF.

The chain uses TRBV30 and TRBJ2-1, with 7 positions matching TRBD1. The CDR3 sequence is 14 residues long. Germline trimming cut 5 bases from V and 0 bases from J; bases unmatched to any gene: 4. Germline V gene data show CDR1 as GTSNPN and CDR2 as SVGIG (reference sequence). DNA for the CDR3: TGTGCCTGGGCAACAGGGGTCTCCTACAATGAGCAGTTCTTC. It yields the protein CAWATGVSYNEQFF.

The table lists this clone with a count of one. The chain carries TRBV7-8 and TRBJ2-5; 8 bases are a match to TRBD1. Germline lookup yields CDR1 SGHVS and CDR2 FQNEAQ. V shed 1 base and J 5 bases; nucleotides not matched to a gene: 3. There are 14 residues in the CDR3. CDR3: CASSLVQGVETQYF. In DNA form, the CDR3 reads TGTGCCAGCAGCTTAGTACAGGGGGTCGAGACCCAGTACTTC.

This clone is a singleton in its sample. CDR3 sequence (DNA): TGTGCCAGCAGTTTAGCGGCGCCGAGGAACACTGAAGCTTTCTTT. Protein sequence: CASSLAAPRNTEAFF. V is TRBV27 and J is TRBJ1-1; no reliable D call. V shed 2 bases and J shed 1 base, with 11 bases lying between them. CDR3 size: 15 residues. CDR1 is MNHEY and CDR2 is SMNVEV in the germline V gene (reference sequence).

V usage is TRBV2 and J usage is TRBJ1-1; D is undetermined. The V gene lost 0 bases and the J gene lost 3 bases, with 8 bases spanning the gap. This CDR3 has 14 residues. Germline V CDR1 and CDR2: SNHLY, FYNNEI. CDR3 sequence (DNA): TGTGCCAGCAGTGAAGCGGGAACGGACACTGAAGCTTTCTTT. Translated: CASSEAGTDTEAFF.

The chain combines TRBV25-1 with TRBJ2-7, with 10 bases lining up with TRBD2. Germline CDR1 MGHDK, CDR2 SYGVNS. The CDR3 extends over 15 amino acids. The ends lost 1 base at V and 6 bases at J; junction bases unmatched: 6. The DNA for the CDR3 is TGTGCCAGCAGTGAATGGACTAGCGGTCCGTCCGAGCAGTACTTC. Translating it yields CASSEWTSGPSEQYF.